This T cell receptor (beta chain) originates from a study of shared clonotypes between healthy human individuals. A remark on this clone: Antigen: not known. The identical CDR3 is also encoded by other nucleotide sequences in the sample.

CD45RO-negative CD8 cells positively selected for CCR7 made up the naive population, which excluded terminally differentiated effector memory CD45RA+ cells. This table comes from immunoSEQ multiplex PCR, and its TCRdb copy is limited to in-frame clones, with some not included. This table has roughly 2,000,000 clones, around 96% appearing once. CDR1 and CDR2 from the germline V gene are MGHRA and YSYEKL. The CDR3 runs to 15 residues. V was trimmed by 0 bases and J by 4 bases, leaving 12 bases between them. Findings and caveats of the study: Among non-shared clonotypes, generation probabilities were lower than among those shared by all four donors.

The TCR sequence derives from a man between 18 and 35 years old in good health. The chain uses TRBV4-1 and TRBJ1-2, with a weak D call TRBD1 (5 bases). Sequencing used naive CD8+ T cells sorted from blood. The CDR3 protein is CASSQDGGGGYGYTF. CDR3 nucleotide sequence: TGCGCCAGCAGCCAAGATGGTGGGGGGGGCTATGGCTACACCTTC.